This TCR beta chain stems from a study of blood T cells in healthy people across ages. Staff drew ten milliliters of peripheral blood from each donor. Isolating PBMCs gave at least 6.5 million of these cells per sample. With each sample, at least 6 micrograms of total RNA were extracted. Turning to this clonotype: The antigen is not known.

The use of a sample-barcoded 5' primer and a J-beta primer mix characterized a second PCR of roughly 6 to 11 cycles. TCRdb reprocessed the 5' RACE reads with MiXCR, giving one entry per CDR3 protein. Of about 670,000 distinct CDR3 sequences in the sample, roughly half were seen once. Study-wide findings and caveats: Across samples, TCR beta diversity tracked strongly with naive T cell percentage.

Per germline, CDR1 SGHDT and CDR2 YYEEEE. This CDR3 region has 13 residues. The receptor's source is an elderly woman in good health. V gene TRBV5-6 combines with J gene TRBJ2-5, with 7 bases lining up with TRBD2. Gene TRBJ2-7 matches the end of the DNA better, so the J call may be wrong. Sequences were obtained from blood. CDR3 sequence: CASSLDGGVEQYF. CDR3 nucleotides: TGTGCCAGCAGCTTGGATGGGGGGGTCGAGCAGTACTTC.